Each of the 25 T cell receptor beta chains below was sequenced from the same sample in a study of OX40 agonist ivuxolimab in advanced cancers. TCRdb's copy holds only in-frame clones and misses some; the assay was immunoSEQ multiplex PCR. The sample has under 60,000 clones, approximately 94% seen once; the top ten hold 9.5% to 15%. Sequences were derived from CD4+ or CD8+ T cells sorted from blood, sampled in a trial of the OX40 agonist ivuxolimab. Receptors were obtained from an adult with an advanced solid tumor such as melanoma, head and neck, liver or kidney cancer.

The chain uses TRBV27 and TRBJ2-6, with unresolved D. Germline CDR1 MNHEY, CDR2 SMNVEV (reference sequence). Deletions cut 3 bases from V and 2 bases from J, with 11 bases between. The CDR3 runs 16 residues. The CDR3 DNA sequence: TGTGCCAGCAGTTTGACTCTGGGGACTGGGGCCAACGTCCTGACTTTC. It codes for CASSLTLGTGANVLTF.

This chain joins TRBV6-5 and TRBJ2-3, with D unclear. Per germline, CDR1 MNHEY and CDR2 SVGAGI. The CDR3 has 11 amino acids. V lost 8 bases and J lost 0, with 3 bases in between. The CDR3 protein is CASRSTDTQYF. The CDR3 DNA sequence: TGTGCCAGCCGTAGCACAGATACGCAGTATTTT.

The chain is built from TRBV7-9 and TRBJ1-5, with 10 bases aligning to TRBD1. Per germline, CDR1 SEHNR and CDR2 FQNEAQ (reference sequence). Trimming at V came to 4 bases and at J to 7 bases, leaving 4 bases not matched to a gene. This CDR3 has 14 residues. Here the CDR3 reads CASSSGQGWQPQHF. The CDR3 nucleotides read TGTGCCAGCAGCTCGGGACAGGGGTGGCAGCCCCAGCATTTT.

The chain links TRBV5-4 to TRBJ2-7, with D possibly matching TRBD2 (5 bases). Germline V lookup: CDR1 SGHNT, CDR2 YYREEE (reference sequence). V was cut by 0 bases and J by 3 bases, with 10 bases left in between. The CDR3 loop spans 14 amino acids. In DNA form, the CDR3 reads TGTGCCAGCAGCTTGGGGACTGCACACTACGAGCAGTACTTC. It encodes CASSLGTAHYEQYF.

The V call is TRBV19, the J call TRBJ2-7, with 7 bases that match TRBD2. V was clipped by 4 bases and J by 2 bases; unmatched bases: 5. Germline loops: CDR1 LNHDA, CDR2 SQIVND (reference sequence). The CDR3 is made up of 14 amino acids. The CDR3, as DNA: TGTGCCAGTAGTAGGAGCGGGGCTCCCTACGAGCAGTACTTC. It codes for CASSRSGAPYEQYF.

This sequence joins TRBV4-1 and TRBJ2-3, with TRBD1 matching 7 bases. CDR1 and CDR2 from the germline V gene are MGHRA and YSYEKL. V lost 5 bases to trimming and J lost 4 bases; unmatched junction nucleotides: 15. The CDR3 runs to 17 residues. The CDR3 DNA reads as TGCGCCAGCAGCGATATAGGGCTGACAGGGACCGCAGATACGCAGTATTTT. Its translation is CASSDIGLTGTADTQYF.

The J gene is TRBJ2-7, the V gene TRBV4-2; D may be TRBD2 (6 bases). The germline V gene encodes CDR1 LGHNA and CDR2 YNFKEQ. The V gene lost 3 bases and the J gene lost 1 base, with 16 bases spanning the gap. CDR3 length: 16 amino acids. CDR3 nucleotide sequence: TGTGCCAGCAGCCACTCCTCTGCCGGGGGATCCTACGAGCAGTACTTC. Amino acid sequence: CASSHSSAGGSYEQYF.

The chain links TRBV27 to TRBJ2-1, with 8 positions matching TRBD2. The CDR3 has 14 residues. The V gene's germline CDR1 is MNHEY and CDR2 SMNVEV (reference sequence). The junction had 6 bases not matched to a gene; V was cut back by 5 bases and J by 6 bases. CDR3 sequence: CASSAAGVINEQFF. The CDR3 nucleotides read TGTGCCAGCAGTGCAGCGGGAGTCATCAATGAGCAGTTCTTC.

This rearrangement joins TRBV2 to TRBJ2-2, with 10 bases matching TRBD1. The CDR3 consists of 19 residues. Trimming took 6 bases from V and 3 from J; bases not matched to a gene: 16. Germline V gene sequence: CDR1 SNHLY, CDR2 FYNNEI. CDR3 in DNA: TGTGCCAGCAGGATCTCCCCGACAGGGGGCAACGAGGACACCGGGGAGCTGTTTTTT. Translating gives CASRISPTGGNEDTGELFF.

The chain recombines TRBV9 with TRBJ1-2; 7 nucleotides align to TRBD1. This CDR3 region has 13 residues. Germline lookup yields CDR1 SGDLS and CDR2 YYNGEE. V lost 4 bases to trimming and J lost 8 bases; unmatched junction nucleotides: 8. CDR3 DNA: TGTGCCAGCAGCTTAGGGACAGCGGGAGGCTACACCTTC. Translated, it gives CASSLGTAGGYTF.

V and J are TRBV5-5 and TRBJ2-7; 11 nucleotides line up with TRBD1. The CDR3 runs 17 residues. Trimming cost V 6 bases and J 0 bases; bases outside gene matches: 11. Germline values: CDR1 SGHKS, CDR2 YYEKEE (reference sequence). CDR3 in amino acids: CASNPGQGEWGSYEQYF. As DNA, the CDR3 is TGTGCCAGCAACCCGGGACAGGGGGAATGGGGCTCCTACGAGCAGTACTTC.

This clone is a singleton in its sample. The V gene is TRBV4-1, the J gene TRBJ1-1, with TRBD1 as a possible D gene (6 bases). V was shortened by 8 bases and J by 6 bases, with 13 bases between the two germline ends. From germline, CDR1 is MGHRA and CDR2 YSYEKL. The CDR3 runs to 12 residues. CDR3 protein: CASRGGASEAFF. In nucleotides, the CDR3 is TGCGCCAGCCGCGGGGGGGCCTCTGAAGCTTTCTTT.

The J gene is TRBJ1-5, the V gene TRBV6-5, with D possibly matching TRBD1 (6 bases). Germline CDR1 is MNHEY and CDR2 is SVGAGI. V was trimmed by 8 bases and J by 2 bases, leaving 10 bases between them. The CDR3 is 13 residues long. The CDR3 region is CASRSGGNQPQHF. CDR3 in DNA: TGTGCCAGCCGATCAGGGGGCAATCAGCCCCAGCATTTT.

This chain connects TRBV27 to TRBJ2-7, with 12 nucleotides matching TRBD2. Per the germline V gene, CDR1 is MNHEY and CDR2 is SMNVEV (reference sequence). V was clipped by 5 bases and J by 4 bases; unmatched bases: 15. This CDR3 contains 18 residues. The CDR3 sequence is CASSAFGLAGPPDYEQYF. Written as DNA, the CDR3 is TGTGCCAGCAGTGCGTTCGGACTAGCGGGGCCACCTGATTACGAGCAGTACTTC.

The chain combines TRBV5-1 with TRBJ1-1; a possible D gene is TRBD1 (6 bases). This CDR3 contains 15 residues. Germline-derived CDR1 and CDR2 are SGHRS and YFSETQ. V was pared by 4 bases and J by 0 bases, with 13 bases between. The DNA for the CDR3 is TGCGCCAGCAGCAGCCCAGGGGAGATGAACACTGAAGCTTTCTTT. This translates into CASSSPGEMNTEAFF.

The rearrangement joins TRBV30 to TRBJ2-3; TRBD1 aligns across 8 bases. CDR3 size: 12 residues. The germline V gene encodes CDR1 GTSNPN and CDR2 SVGIG (reference sequence). The ends lost 5 bases at V and 4 bases at J; junction bases unmatched: 2. The CDR3 region is CAWGQGSDTQYF. CDR3 nucleotides: TGTGCCTGGGGACAGGGATCAGATACGCAGTATTTT.

The chain combines TRBV30 with TRBJ2-7; no firm D call. CDR3 size: 12 residues. The V and J ends lost 1 base and 4 bases respectively, with 8 bases between them. CDR1 is GTSNPN and CDR2 is SVGIG in the germline V gene (reference sequence). CDR3 sequence reads: CAWSANQYEQYF. For the CDR3, the DNA is TGTGCCTGGAGTGCGAATCAATACGAGCAGTACTTC.

V usage is TRBV20-1 and J usage is TRBJ1-2; unclear D gene. V dropped 3 bases and J dropped 13 bases, with 15 bases sitting between them. Germline V gives CDR1 DFQATT, CDR2 SNEGSKA (reference sequence). The CDR3 consists of 11 residues. Written as DNA, the CDR3 is TGCAGTGCTAGGGACGGTCCGGTTTTCACCTTC. Translating it yields CSARDGPVFTF.

This clone was recorded only once. The chain uses TRBV9 and TRBJ2-2; maybe TRBD2 (5 bases). From germline, CDR1 is SGDLS and CDR2 YYNGEE. The V gene lost 4 bases and the J gene lost 3 bases, with 13 bases spanning the gap. The CDR3 is 15 amino acids. The CDR3, as DNA: TGTGCCAGCAGCAAGGACTCATTGTACACCGGGGAGCTGTTTTTT. Its protein is CASSKDSLYTGELFF.

The chain has TRBV6-6 and TRBJ2-1, with unresolved D. Germline V gene sequence: CDR1 MNHNY, CDR2 SVGAGI (reference sequence). The CDR3 is 13 amino acids. Trimming cost V 5 bases and J 10 bases, with 15 bases left between them. As DNA, the CDR3 is TGTGCCAGCAGTGCGTGGGGTAGCCCAGAGCAGTTCTTC. It codes for CASSAWGSPEQFF.

The CDR3 protein is CASSPAPGELFF. In nucleotides, the CDR3 is TGTGCCAGCAGCCCGGCACCCGGGGAGCTGTTTTTT. The chain joins TRBV5-6 to TRBJ2-2; D is unclear. CDR1 SGHDT and CDR2 YYEEEE come from the germline V gene. The CDR3 sequence is 12 residues long. Trimming stripped 4 bases from V and 6 bases from J, with 7 bases between.

The chain combines TRBV7-9 with TRBJ2-3, with D possibly matching TRBD1 (6 bases). Trimming removed 4 bases at V and 4 bases at J, with 9 bases between. This CDR3 comprises 13 residues. The germline gives CDR1 SEHNR, CDR2 FQNEAQ (reference sequence). The CDR3 bases are TGTGCCAGCAGCTATGAGGGGGCAGATACGCAGTATTTT. Residues: CASSYEGADTQYF.

The chain couples TRBV7-9 to TRBJ1-1, with D possibly TRBD1 on 5 matching bases. The germline V gene encodes CDR1 SEHNR and CDR2 FQNEAQ (reference sequence). The CDR3 contains 15 residues. V was trimmed by 1 base and J by 3 bases, leaving 12 bases between them. The CDR3 DNA reads TGTGCCAGCAGCTTAGATCCAGGGTTGGACACTGAAGCTTTCTTT. Protein product: CASSLDPGLDTEAFF.

The chain joins TRBV9 to TRBJ2-7; 9 bases map to TRBD1. This CDR3 contains 15 residues. Germline CDR1 and CDR2: SGDLS and YYNGEE. Trimming cost V 0 bases and J 3 bases; bases outside gene matches: 4. CDR3 sequence (DNA): TGTGCCAGCAGCGTAGCCCCGGGACAGGGCTACGAGCAGTACTTC. It translates to CASSVAPGQGYEQYF.

The J gene is TRBJ2-1, the V gene TRBV19, with TRBD2 matching over 14 bases. Germline lookup yields CDR1 LNHDA and CDR2 SQIVND (reference sequence). V trimming: 3 bases; J trimming: 10 bases; junction bases outside the gene matches: 8. The CDR3 is made up of 16 amino acids. Written as DNA, the CDR3 is TGTGCCAGTAGTATCTTGGGACTAGCGGGAGCTATGGAGCAGTTCTTC. Its translation: CASSILGLAGAMEQFF.